The source of this T cell receptor (beta chain) is a study of Graves' ophthalmopathy and Graves' hyperthyroidism. This clonotype was counted ten times or more. Germline is not matched at one junction end, which may reflect a read error. Using RNA transcripts, the TCR beta CDR3 regions were amplified. The first round was an RT-PCR with HTBI primers, and the second round was a multiplex PCR. TCRdb passed the multiplex PCR reads through MiXCR, listing each CDR3 protein once. The sample holds 200,000 to 250,000 distinct CDR3 sequences; 20% to 25% are singletons and the top ten take 35% to 55%. Sequences were obtained from peripheral blood. The TCR originated in a woman between 45 and 60 years old with Graves' ophthalmopathy.

The CDR3 nucleotides read TGTGCCAGCAGCTTGGGGGGACAGGGGGCGTCGCACTTC. Its protein product is CASSLGGQGASHF. The chain links TRBV7-2 to TRBJ2-7, with 12 bases identical to TRBD1. Germline CDR1 and CDR2: SGHTA and FQGNSA. The CDR3 extends over 13 amino acids.